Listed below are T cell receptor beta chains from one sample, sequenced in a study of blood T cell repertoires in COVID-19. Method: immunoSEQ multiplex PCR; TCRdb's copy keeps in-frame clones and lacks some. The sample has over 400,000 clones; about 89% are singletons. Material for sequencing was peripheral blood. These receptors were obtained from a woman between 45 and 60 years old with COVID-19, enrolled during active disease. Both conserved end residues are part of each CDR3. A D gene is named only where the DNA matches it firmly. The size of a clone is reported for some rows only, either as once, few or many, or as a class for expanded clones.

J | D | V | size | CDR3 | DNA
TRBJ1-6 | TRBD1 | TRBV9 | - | CASSVAFDRVNSPLHF | TGTGCCAGCAGCGTAGCTTTTGACAGGGTCAATTCACCCCTCCACTTT
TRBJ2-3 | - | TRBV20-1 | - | CSSALANTQYF | TGCAGTTCTGCCTTAGCAAATACGCAGTATTTT
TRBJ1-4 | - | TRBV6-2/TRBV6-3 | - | CASSLLSEKLFF | TGTGCCAGCAGCCTTCTCTCCGAAAAACTGTTTTTT
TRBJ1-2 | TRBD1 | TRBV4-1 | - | CASSLRQGTLANYGYTF | TGCGCCAGCAGCTTGCGACAGGGGACTTTAGCTAACTATGGCTACACCTTC
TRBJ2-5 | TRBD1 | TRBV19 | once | CASSIRQGGETQYF | TGTGCCAGTAGTATCCGACAGGGTGGAGAGACCCAGTACTTC
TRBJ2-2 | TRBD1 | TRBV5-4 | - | CASSFRDRGTGGELFF | TGTGCCAGCAGCTTCCGGGACAGGGGAACGGGCGGGGAGCTGTTTTTT
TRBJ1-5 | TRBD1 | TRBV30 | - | CAWSTGQGPDQPQHF | TGTGCCTGGAGTACGGGACAGGGACCCGATCAGCCCCAGCATTTT
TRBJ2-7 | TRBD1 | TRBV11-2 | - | CASEMGQGAGKQYF | TGTGCCAGCGAAATGGGACAGGGGGCTGGAAAGCAGTACTTC
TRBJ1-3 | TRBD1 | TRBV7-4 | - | CASSLRATGGASGNTIYF | TGTGCCAGCAGCTTACGGGCGACAGGGGGTGCCTCTGGAAACACCATATATTTT
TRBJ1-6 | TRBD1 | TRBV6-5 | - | CASSRATGGASPLHF | TGTGCCAGCAGCCGGGCGACAGGGGGAGCTTCACCCCTCCACTTT
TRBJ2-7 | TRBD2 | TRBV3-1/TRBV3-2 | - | CASSRGTTGGEQYF | TGTGCCAGCAGCCGAGGGACTACCGGTGGGGAGCAGTACTTC
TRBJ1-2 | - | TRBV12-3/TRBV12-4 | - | CASSLGTSYGYTF | TGTGCCAGCAGTTTGGGCACATCCTATGGCTACACCTTC
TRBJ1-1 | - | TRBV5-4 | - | CASSRGMNTEAFF | TGTGCCAGCAGCCGCGGGATGAACACTGAAGCTTTCTTT
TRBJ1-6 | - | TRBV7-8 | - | CASSLKLNGPGGNSPLHF | TGTGCCAGCAGCTTAAAATTGAATGGCCCGGGGGGGAATTCACCCCTCCACTTT
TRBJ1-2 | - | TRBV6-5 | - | CASSPADRPNYGYTF | TGTGCCAGCAGTCCCGCGGACAGACCTAACTATGGCTACACCTTC
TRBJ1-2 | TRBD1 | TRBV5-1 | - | CASSLGTANYGYTF | TGCGCCAGCAGCTTAGGGACAGCTAACTATGGCTACACCTTC
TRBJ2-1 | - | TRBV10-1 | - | CASSEGTGIYNEQFF | TGCGCCAGCAGTGAGGGCACGGGAATCTACAATGAGCAGTTCTTC
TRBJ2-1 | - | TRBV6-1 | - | CASSDDSSSYNEQFF | TGTGCCAGCAGTGACGACTCGAGCTCCTACAATGAGCAGTTCTTC
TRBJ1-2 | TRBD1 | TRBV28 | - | CASSPVDRGVYGYTF | TGTGCCAGCAGTCCCGTCGACAGGGGAGTATATGGCTACACCTTC
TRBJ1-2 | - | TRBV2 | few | CASSEAFNYGYTF | TGTGCCAGCAGTGAGGCCTTCAACTATGGCTACACCTTC
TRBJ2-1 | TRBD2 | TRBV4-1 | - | CASQHRGGPYNEQFF | TGCGCCAGCCAACATCGGGGGGGCCCCTACAATGAGCAGTTCTTC
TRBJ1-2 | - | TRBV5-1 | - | CASSLDAGPNYGYTF | TGCGCCAGCAGCTTGGACGCGGGGCCTAACTATGGCTACACCTTC
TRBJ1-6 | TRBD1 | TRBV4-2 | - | CASSQDPRQGNSPLHF | TGTGCCAGCAGCCAAGACCCCCGACAGGGGAATTCACCCCTCCACTTT
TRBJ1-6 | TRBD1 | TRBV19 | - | CASSSIGTGNNSPLHF | TGTGCCAGTAGTTCCATCGGGACAGGGAATAATTCACCCCTCCACTTT